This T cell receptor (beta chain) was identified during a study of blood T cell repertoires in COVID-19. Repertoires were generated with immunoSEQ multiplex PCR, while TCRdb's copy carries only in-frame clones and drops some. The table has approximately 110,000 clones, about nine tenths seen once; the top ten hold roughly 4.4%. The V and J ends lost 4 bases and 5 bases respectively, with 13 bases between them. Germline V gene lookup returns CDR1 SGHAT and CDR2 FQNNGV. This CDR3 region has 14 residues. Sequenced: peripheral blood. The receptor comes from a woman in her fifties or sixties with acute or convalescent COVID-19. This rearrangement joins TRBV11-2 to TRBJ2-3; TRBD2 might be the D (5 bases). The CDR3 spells CASSSRAARDTQYF. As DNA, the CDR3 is TGTGCCAGCAGCTCGCGGGCGGCACGAGATACGCAGTATTTT.